What follows are 21 T cell receptor beta chains derived from one specimen sequenced in a study of blood T cell repertoires in COVID-19. Repertoires were generated with immunoSEQ multiplex PCR, while TCRdb's copy carries only in-frame clones and drops some. The sample lists 150,000 to 200,000 clones, approximately 80% occurring once. Sequenced: peripheral blood. The receptor source for this set is a man between 50 and 59 years old who had recovered from COVID-19.

V usage is TRBV11-2 and J usage is TRBJ1-1; TRBD1 is a possible D gene (5 bases). Germline CDR1 SGHAT, CDR2 FQNNGV. Between the trimmed V and J ends, which lost 3 bases and 1 base, there was a span of 12 bases. CDR3 length: 15 amino acids. In DNA, the CDR3 is TGTGCCAGCAGCTTGGATCAGGGCCAGAACACTGAAGCTTTCTTT. Protein: CASSLDQGQNTEAFF.

The J gene is TRBJ1-1, the V gene TRBV27; D remains unclear. This CDR3 comprises 16 residues. Germline CDR1 is MNHEY and CDR2 is SMNVEV (reference sequence). V gave up 6 bases and J gave up 1 base, with 18 bases separating them. CDR3 loop: CASRRGGSVGNTEAFF. In DNA, the CDR3 is TGTGCCAGCAGACGGGGAGGGAGCGTGGGGAACACTGAAGCTTTCTTT.

The chain recombines TRBV11-2 with TRBJ2-2, with 7 nucleotides matching TRBD2. CDR1 SGHAT and CDR2 FQNNGV come from the germline V gene. The CDR3 is made up of 13 amino acids. V lost 5 bases to trimming and J lost 8 bases; unmatched junction nucleotides: 5. CDR3 amino acids: CASSQTSWGELFF. The CDR3 bases are TGTGCCAGCAGCCAGACTAGCTGGGGGGAGCTGTTTTTT.

On this clone: Other DNA sequences within the sample encode an identical CDR3. The V gene is TRBV29-1, the J gene TRBJ2-2; D ambiguous. The CDR3 covers 13 residues. The germline gives CDR1 SQVTM, CDR2 ANQGSEA. Trimming removed 3 bases at V and 1 base at J, with 6 bases between. CDR3 region: CSVDRGNTGELFF. The DNA of the CDR3 is TGCAGCGTTGATCGCGGGAACACCGGGGAGCTGTTTTTT.

The chain links TRBV5-1 to TRBJ2-2, with D uncertain. Trimming removed 3 bases at V and 6 bases at J, with 15 bases between. The CDR3 sequence is 15 residues long. Per the germline V gene, CDR1 is SGHRS and CDR2 is YFSETQ. DNA for the CDR3: TGCGCCAGCAGCTCAATGGGCCCCCCCGCCGGGGAGCTGTTTTTT. Its translation: CASSSMGPPAGELFF.

V and J are TRBV15 and TRBJ1-5; D gene unclear. The length of the CDR3 is 13 residues. Germline loops: CDR1 LNHNV, CDR2 YYDKDF (reference sequence). The V end lost 0 bases, the J end lost 6 bases, and 6 bases lay between the germline ends. This chain's CDR3 is CATSREIAQPQHF. The DNA of the CDR3 is TGTGCCACCAGCAGAGAAATAGCTCAGCCCCAGCATTTT.

This chain joins TRBV19 and TRBJ2-2, with 11 positions matching TRBD1. Germline CDR1 and CDR2: LNHDA and SQIVND (reference sequence). Trimming removed 8 bases from V and 7 bases from J; junction bases left unmatched: 3. There are 13 residues in the CDR3. CDR3 DNA: TGTGCCAGTGCGGACAGGGGGCTCGGGGAGCTGTTTTTT. Translating it yields CASADRGLGELFF.

As concerns this clone: At one end, the junction sequence differs from germline, possibly due to a read error. This chain links TRBV5-1 with TRBJ1-1; 8 bases are shared with TRBD1. Per the germline V gene, CDR1 is SGHRS and CDR2 is YFSETQ. The CDR3 contains 14 residues. The DNA of the CDR3 is TGCGCCAGCAGCTTGGGTGGGTCAGGGGGCGCGTTTCGATTT. This codes for CASSLGGSGGAFRF.

The count of this clone is one. This sequence joins TRBV6-5 and TRBJ1-1; weak D call: TRBD1 (5 bases). Deletions cut 10 bases from V and 7 bases from J, with 22 bases between. Germline CDR1 and CDR2: MNHEY and SVGAGI. The CDR3 is made up of 14 amino acids. Written as DNA, the CDR3 is TGTGCCACTACCAACTTTTTGGTGCAGGGTGAAGCTTTCTTT. This translates into CATTNFLVQGEAFF.

In DNA form, the CDR3 reads TGTGCCAGCAGCCGCCGGACAGTCGACACCATATATTTT. Its protein product is CASSRRTVDTIYF. This chain uses TRBV14 with TRBJ1-3, with a tentative D call TRBD1 (6 bases). The V and J ends lost 4 bases and 8 bases respectively, with 12 bases between them. This CDR3 has 13 amino acids. Germline V gene sequence: CDR1 SGHDN, CDR2 FVKESK.

In DNA form, the CDR3 reads TGCGCCAGCAGTAGAACAGGTTCTAATGAAAAACTGTTTTTT. As protein: CASSRTGSNEKLFF. The chain employs TRBV10-2 and TRBJ1-4, with D possibly matching TRBD1 (5 bases). From germline, CDR1 is WSHSY and CDR2 SAAADI. The CDR3 has 14 amino acids. V was trimmed by 5 bases and J by 3 bases, leaving 10 bases between them.

The chain employs TRBV18 and TRBJ1-5; 9 positions match TRBD1. The CDR3 consists of 17 residues. The germline V gene has CDR1 KGHSH and CDR2 LQKENI. J was trimmed by 1 base and V by 2 bases; bases with no gene match: 6. This CDR3 reads CASSPGQGSLSNQPQHF. CDR3 coding DNA: TGTGCCAGCTCACCAGGACAGGGGTCCCTAAGCAATCAGCCCCAGCATTTT. The complete variable domain, with remaining parts taken from reference TRBV18 and TRBJ1-5, reads NAGVMQNPRHLVRRRGQEARLRCSPMKGHSHVYWYRQLPEEGLKFMVYLQKENIIDESGMPKERFSAEFPKEGPSILRIQQVVRGDSAAYFCASSPGQGSLSNQPQHFGDGTRLSIL.

The DNA of the CDR3 is TGTGCCAGCAGCTTACTCGGACTAGGGGGCAATGAGCAGTTCTTC. Its protein product is CASSLLGLGGNEQFF. This chain uses TRBV11-2 with TRBJ2-1; weak D call: TRBD2 (7 bases). Germline V CDR1 and CDR2: SGHAT, FQNNGV. The CDR3 has 15 residues. The V gene lost 2 bases and the J gene lost 6 bases, with 14 bases spanning the gap.

The CDR3 DNA sequence: TGTGCCAGCAAAATCGGGACAGGGGCCCGAGATACGCAGTATTTT. Its translation: CASKIGTGARDTQYF. The chain is built from TRBV6-5 and TRBJ2-3; 10 bases match TRBD1. The CDR3 length is 15 residues. The trim removed 7 bases at V and 5 bases at J, leaving 9 bases unmatched. Germline V gene lookup returns CDR1 MNHEY and CDR2 SVGAGI.

V is TRBV5-1 and J is TRBJ2-5, with 7 positions matching TRBD2. V shed 9 bases, J shed 5 bases, and the junction held 10 bases outside the gene matches. CDR3 length: 13 amino acids. Germline values: CDR1 SGHRS, CDR2 YFSETQ. CDR3 nucleotide sequence: TGCGCCACCCAGACTAGCTTTGATGAGACCCAGTACTTC. This encodes CATQTSFDETQYF.

The chain recombines TRBV19 with TRBJ2-7, with TRBD2 as a possible D gene (5 bases). Trimming removed 3 bases at V and 4 bases at J, with 10 bases between. Germline V CDR1 and CDR2: LNHDA, SQIVND (reference sequence). The CDR3 is 13 amino acids. The chain's CDR3 is CASSIAGGYEQYF. In DNA, the CDR3 is TGTGCCAGTAGTATTGCTGGAGGATACGAGCAGTACTTC.

The rearrangement links TRBV11-2 to TRBJ2-5; tentatively, D is TRBD2 (6 bases). CDR3 length equals 12 residues. Looked up from germline, CDR1 is SGHAT and CDR2 is FQNNGV. Trimming cost V 5 bases and J 13 bases, with 17 bases left between them. CDR3: CASSPGGLLLYF. As DNA, the CDR3 is TGTGCCAGCAGCCCCGGGGGACTGCTACTGTACTTC.

The V call is TRBV27, the J call TRBJ1-3, with 11 positions matching TRBD1. V shed 4 bases, J shed 3 bases, and the junction held 8 bases outside the gene matches. Germline CDR1 MNHEY, CDR2 SMNVEV (reference sequence). The CDR3 is 17 residues long. CDR3 protein: CASSSTGTGGRGNTIYF. CDR3 nucleotides: TGTGCCAGCAGTTCCACCGGGACAGGGGGTCGTGGAAACACCATATATTTT.

The table lists this clone with a few counts. V and J are TRBV29-1 and TRBJ2-1; D is possibly TRBD2 (5 bases). V lost 5 bases and J 5 bases, leaving 13 bases between the germline ends. The CDR3 sequence is 13 residues long. Germline V lookup: CDR1 SQVTM, CDR2 ANQGSEA. DNA of the CDR3: TGCAGCGTTACCGAGGCGGGCGACAATGAGCAGTTCTTC. Translated: CSVTEAGDNEQFF.

The gene calls are TRBV19 and TRBJ1-1; D is unresolved. Trimming removed 8 bases at V and 1 base at J, with 14 bases between. Germline-derived CDR1 and CDR2 are LNHDA and SQIVND (reference sequence). There are 14 residues in the CDR3. CDR3 amino acids: CASGGHWSNTEAFF. CDR3 sequence (DNA): TGTGCCAGTGGAGGGCATTGGTCGAACACTGAAGCTTTCTTT.

This chain uses TRBV4-3 with TRBJ2-5; 9 bases agree with TRBD2. In germline, CDR1 is LGHNA, CDR2 YSLEER. The junction had 8 bases not matched to a gene; V was cut back by 0 bases and J by 9 bases. The CDR3 is made up of 15 amino acids. The CDR3 is CASSQEYTSGRSQYF. The CDR3 coding sequence is TGCGCCAGCAGCCAAGAGTACACTAGCGGGCGATCCCAGTACTTC.